This T cell receptor (beta chain) appears in the sequencing data of a study of cytomegalovirus exposure and HLA in healthy donors. Note on this clone: The antigen is not known.

The CDR3 is 16 residues long. V gave up 5 bases and J gave up 4 bases; unmatched junction bases: 9. CDR1 and CDR2 (germline): SGHTA, FQGNSA. Study observations and caveats: Information on immune exposure was restricted to one variable (CMV serostatus). Cytomegalovirus status, reportedly, was diagnosed with high specificity and sensitivity by the classifier. In a later analysis, an Asian-associated ancestry cluster reportedly showed fewer N-insertions than the roughly 700-donor mean. It was likely that a cluster of highly shared sequence variants was a sequencing artifact.

With 60 Vbeta and 13 Jbeta primers, the PCR was carried out. Measured with immunoSEQ multiplex PCR; TCRdb has only the in-frame clones, and not every one. Counted here are roughly 220,000 clones, about four fifths occurring once; the ten biggest clones make up approximately 2.8%. The sequence was obtained from a man aged 25-45 years in good health and CMV-seronegative. Sequenced input: PBMCs. The V and J genes are TRBV7-2 and TRBJ1-2, with TRBD1 identical over 11 bases. Here the CDR3 reads CASSPSGQGAGYGYTF. Here the CDR3 DNA reads TGTGCCAGCAGCCCCAGCGGACAGGGGGCGGGCTATGGCTACACCTTC.